Detailed here is one T cell receptor (beta chain). The sample comes from a study of blood T cell repertoires in COVID-19. Looking at the study overall: The United States, Italy and Spain provided the acute and convalescent COVID-19 samples. T cells, B-cell-depleted T cells, or PBMCs supplied cDNA or gDNA.

Original processing notes: Reference gene primer amplification gave nucleated cell count estimates. The assay was immunoSEQ multiplex PCR, and TCRdb's table has in-frame clones only and misses some. For V, J and clone size, that table is used; D and trimming come from the DNA. Among some 150,000 clones, about nine tenths were seen once, and the ten largest hold around 1.6%. Germline V gene data show CDR1 as SGHNT and CDR2 as YENEEA. This CDR3 comprises 17 residues. Trimming took off 2 bases at V and 0 bases at J, with 14 bases between the two ends. This chain links TRBV11-3 with TRBJ2-1; a weak D match, TRBD2 (5 bases). The receptor comes from a woman aged 45-65 years with acute or convalescent COVID-19. What was sequenced was peripheral blood. In DNA, the CDR3 is TGTGCCAGCAGCTTATCAGTGAGTGGGAGCTCCTACAATGAGCAGTTCTTC. This translates into CASSLSVSGSSYNEQFF.